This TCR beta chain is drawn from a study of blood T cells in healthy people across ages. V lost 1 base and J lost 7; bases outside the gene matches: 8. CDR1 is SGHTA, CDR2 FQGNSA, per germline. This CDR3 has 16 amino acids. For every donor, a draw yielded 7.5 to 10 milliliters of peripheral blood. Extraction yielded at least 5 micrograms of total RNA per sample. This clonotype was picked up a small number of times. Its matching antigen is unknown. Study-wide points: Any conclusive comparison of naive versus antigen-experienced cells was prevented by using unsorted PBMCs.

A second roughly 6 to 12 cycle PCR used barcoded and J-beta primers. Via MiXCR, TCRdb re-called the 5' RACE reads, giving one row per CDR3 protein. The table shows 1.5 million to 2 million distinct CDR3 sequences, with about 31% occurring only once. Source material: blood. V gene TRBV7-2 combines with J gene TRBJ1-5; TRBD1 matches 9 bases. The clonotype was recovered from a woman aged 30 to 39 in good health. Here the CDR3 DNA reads TGTGCCAGCAGCTTAGGTTCTGGACAGGGGTTCCAGCCCCAGCATTTT. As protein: CASSLGSGQGFQPQHF.